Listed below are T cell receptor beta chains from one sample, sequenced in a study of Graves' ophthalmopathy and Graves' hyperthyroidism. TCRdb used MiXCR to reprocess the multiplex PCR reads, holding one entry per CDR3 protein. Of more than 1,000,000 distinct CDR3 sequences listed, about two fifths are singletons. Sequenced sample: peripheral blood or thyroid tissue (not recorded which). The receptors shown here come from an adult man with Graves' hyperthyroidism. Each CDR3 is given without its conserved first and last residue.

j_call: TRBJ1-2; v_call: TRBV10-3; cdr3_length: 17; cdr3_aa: AISELLGRGPSRGYGYT
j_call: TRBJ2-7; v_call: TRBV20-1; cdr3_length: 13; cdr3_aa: SATSGLAESYEQY
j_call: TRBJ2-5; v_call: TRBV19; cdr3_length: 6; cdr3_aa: NRETQY
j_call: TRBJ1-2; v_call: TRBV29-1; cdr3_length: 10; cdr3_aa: SVDGTQYGYT
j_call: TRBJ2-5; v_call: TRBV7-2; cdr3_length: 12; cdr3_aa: ASGSSRAGGTQY
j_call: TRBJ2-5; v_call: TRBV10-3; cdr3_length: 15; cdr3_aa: AISDPYSQVREETQY
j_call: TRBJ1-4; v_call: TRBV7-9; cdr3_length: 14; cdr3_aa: ASSQAPAATNEKLF
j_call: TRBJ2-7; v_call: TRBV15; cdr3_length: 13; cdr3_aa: ATSRDQGSLYEQY
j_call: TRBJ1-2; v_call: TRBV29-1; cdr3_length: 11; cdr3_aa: SVVEEGMGGYT
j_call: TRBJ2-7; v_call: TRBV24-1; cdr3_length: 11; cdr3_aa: ATSDLSSGNQY
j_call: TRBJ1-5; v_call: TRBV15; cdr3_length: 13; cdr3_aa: ATSSLGSDNQPQH
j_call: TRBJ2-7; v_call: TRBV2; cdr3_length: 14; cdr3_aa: ASSEGSSRGSYEQY
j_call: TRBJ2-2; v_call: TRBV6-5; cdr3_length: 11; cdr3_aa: ASSYDLAGELF
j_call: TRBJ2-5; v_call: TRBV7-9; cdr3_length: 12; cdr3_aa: ASSADRVQETQY
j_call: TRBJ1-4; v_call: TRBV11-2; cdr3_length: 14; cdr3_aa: ASSSLTGQRNEKLF
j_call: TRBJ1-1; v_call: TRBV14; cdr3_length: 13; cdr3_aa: ASKKDRAMNTEAF
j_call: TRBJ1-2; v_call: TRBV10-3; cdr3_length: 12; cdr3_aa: AISSGTGVGGYT
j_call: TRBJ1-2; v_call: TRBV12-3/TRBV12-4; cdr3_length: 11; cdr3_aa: ASSYEGALGYT
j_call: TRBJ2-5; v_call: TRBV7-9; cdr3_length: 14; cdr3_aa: ASSPLLAGQQETQY
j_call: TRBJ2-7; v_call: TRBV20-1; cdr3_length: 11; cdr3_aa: SARQGPLRGQY